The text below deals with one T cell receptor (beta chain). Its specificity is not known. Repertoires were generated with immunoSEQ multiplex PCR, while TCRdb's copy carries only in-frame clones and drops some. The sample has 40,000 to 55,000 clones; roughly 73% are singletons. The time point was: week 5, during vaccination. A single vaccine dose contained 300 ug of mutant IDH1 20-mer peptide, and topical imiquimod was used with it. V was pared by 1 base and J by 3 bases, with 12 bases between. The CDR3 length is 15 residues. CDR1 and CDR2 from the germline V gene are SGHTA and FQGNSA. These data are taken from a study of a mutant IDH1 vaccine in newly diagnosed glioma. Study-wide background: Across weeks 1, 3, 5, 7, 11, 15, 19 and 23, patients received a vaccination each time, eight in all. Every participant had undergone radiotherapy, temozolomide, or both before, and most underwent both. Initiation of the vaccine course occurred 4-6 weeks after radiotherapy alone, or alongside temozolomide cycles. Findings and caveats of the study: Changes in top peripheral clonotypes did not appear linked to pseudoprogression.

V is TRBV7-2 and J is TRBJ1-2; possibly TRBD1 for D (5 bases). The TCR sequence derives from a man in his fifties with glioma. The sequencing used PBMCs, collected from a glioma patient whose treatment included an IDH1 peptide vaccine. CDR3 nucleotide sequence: TGTGCCAGCAGCTTAGTTTCTCGGGGGGACTATGGCTACACCTTC. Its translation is CASSLVSRGDYGYTF.